This TCR beta chain emerged from a study of CD8+CD57+ T cells in acquired aplastic anemia. General study points: Patients and controls shared about 30 CD8+ CDR3 sequences, which appeared highly expressed in patients and within their immunodominant clones.

Germline V gene lookup returns CDR1 DFQATT and CDR2 SNEGSKA (reference sequence). Trimming removed 3 bases from V and 9 bases from J, with 12 bases in between. The CDR3 sequence is 12 residues long. This clonotype has a count of ten or more. Its specificity is not known. Both TCR beta VDJ combination and CDR3 sequence profiling were carried out. Genomic DNA was the template for this profiling. A single record per CDR3 protein comes from TCRdb applying MiXCR to the reads. The table lists about 190,000 distinct CDR3 sequences, approximately 52% of them singletons. The sequence was collected from a human donor in good health, serving as a control. This chain links TRBV20-1 with TRBJ2-1; D possibly corresponds to TRBD1 (5 bases). Sequenced material: sorted CD4+, CD8+, or CD8+CD57+ T cells (not recorded which) from PBMCs. CDR3: CSARAQGGEQFF. The DNA of the CDR3 is TGCAGTGCTAGGGCTCAGGGTGGTGAGCAGTTCTTC.